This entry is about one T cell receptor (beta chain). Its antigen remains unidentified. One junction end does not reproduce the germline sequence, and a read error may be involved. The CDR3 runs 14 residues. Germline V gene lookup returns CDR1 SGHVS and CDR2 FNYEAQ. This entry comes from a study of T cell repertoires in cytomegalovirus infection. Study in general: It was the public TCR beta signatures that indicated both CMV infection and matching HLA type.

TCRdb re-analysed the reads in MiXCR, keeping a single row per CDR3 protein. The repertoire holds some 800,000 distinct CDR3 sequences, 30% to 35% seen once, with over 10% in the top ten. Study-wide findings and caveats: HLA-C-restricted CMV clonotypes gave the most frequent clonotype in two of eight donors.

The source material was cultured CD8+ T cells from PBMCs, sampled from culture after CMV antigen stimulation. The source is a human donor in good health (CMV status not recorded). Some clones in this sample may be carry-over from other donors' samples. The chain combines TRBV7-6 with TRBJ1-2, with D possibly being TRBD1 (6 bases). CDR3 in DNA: TGTGCCACCAGCTTAACGGACAGTAACTATGGCTACACCTTC. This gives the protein CATSLTDSNYGYTF.